The clone carrying this T cell receptor (beta chain) was detected a few times. Within the sample, other DNA sequences also encode this same CDR3. This entry is derived from a study of cytotoxic CD8 clonotypes in ibrutinib-treated CLL. Sequencing was performed with immunoSEQ multiplex PCR; in TCRdb, only in-frame clones are kept and a portion is missing. The sample yields about 50,000 clones, about 57% seen once. The germline V and J ends were trimmed by 5 bases and 3 bases, with 11 bases remaining between them. The germline V gene encodes CDR1 SEHNR and CDR2 FQNEAQ (reference sequence). The CDR3 sequence is 13 residues long.

The origin of this receptor is a human donor with chronic lymphocytic leukemia. The chain employs TRBV7-9 and TRBJ2-7; D is possibly TRBD1 or TRBD2 (5 bases each). The starting material was PBMCs, obtained after 24 months of ibrutinib treatment. The CDR3 reads CASSLGDGYEQYF. Written as DNA, the CDR3 is TGTGCCAGCAGCCTGGGGGACGGCTACGAGCAGTACTTC.